This TCR beta chain was recorded in a study of cytomegalovirus exposure and HLA in healthy donors (dated by TCRdb to the late 2010s). About the study as a whole: An earlier analysis of some 600 of the donors reported about 280 Gb of sequence data and 95 million to 140 million unique TCR beta sequences obtained from 150 million to 200 million T cells. Every repertoire in the discovery cohort had been generated on one and the same sequencing platform. High-throughput TCR immunosequencing, statistical association of individual TCRs with disease status, and machine learning were combined to predict cytomegalovirus infection status. A later analysis re-examined previously published TCR beta repertoires from more than 650 donors and added high-resolution HLA genotyping to investigate patterns of TCR occurrence. To decide whether each TCR beta V gene segment behaved as functional or pseudogenic, an earlier analysis of nearly 600 of the donors relied on high-throughput TCR beta sequencing. Among the roughly 370 genotyped donors, around 81% belonged to the genetic ancestry cluster associated with self-reported Caucasian donors. Because of strong linkage in the cohort, roughly five DR-DQ haplotypes were treated as single units for association and clustering. A separate validation cohort of 100 to 150 different subjects was used in addition to the approximately 700-subject first cohort. HLA typing included class I and class II loci at four-digit resolution. The study used immunosequencing to profile the T cell repertoires of several hundred subjects and linked those repertoires to cytomegalovirus serostatus. About 300 gigabases of sequencing data and around 87 million unique TCR sequences were included in an early release covering around 650 HLA-typed donors. The later analysis used no new phenotypic data to find candidate immune exposures, relying instead on TCR beta sequences and their occurrence across donors. On average, around 240,000 unique TCR beta nucleotide sequences were sequenced per donor among roughly 430 genotyped donors of the cohort, with around 19% of those sequences being non-productive. Donor age, sex, ethnicity and CMV serostatus were compiled alongside the repertoire data. The aim of the study was to test whether cataloging public T cell receptors could identify signatures of past pathogen exposure. Typing coverage differed by locus: A, B, C, DRB1 and DQB1 were typed in about 629-630 donors, DQA1 in roughly 510, DPA1 in around 580, and DPB1 in just under 480. In a later genetic analysis, genome-wide SNP genotypes for about 55% of the roughly 670 donors were used, and that subset was treated as a discovery cohort. The study at large found these results: Some IMGT-functional V segments, including TRBV6-2 and TRBV6-3, could not be told apart with the 87-base-pair reads, so those segments were excluded. Linkage disequilibrium might explain the correlated functional status among segregating V segments, but an unknown experimental factor could not be excluded. The authors suggested that the approach could potentially be generalized to other disease states and immunological phenotypes. HLA typing was unavailable for some donors at each locus, so association tests used only the typed subset. The classifier was reported to diagnose cytomegalovirus status with high specificity and sensitivity in both the original and validation cohorts. In a later analysis, the rate of TCR association differed among HLA loci, with DRB1 alleles having the most associated TCRs and HLA-C alleles having the fewest. A few of the identified cytomegalovirus-associated TCR beta chains were confirmed in vitro to be specific for cytomegalovirus antigens. The earlier analysis of fewer than 750 of the donors excluded some 16 rarely observed V segments, including chromosome 9 orphons, because counts were too low. A later analysis associated roughly 17,000 TCR beta sequences with specific HLA alleles at a false discovery rate of 0.05. When HLA alleles, especially DR and DQ, strongly co-occurred, attributing TCR associations to individual alleles was difficult. Most TCR sequences were seen in very few donors, while some public TCRs were found in many individuals. A later analysis reported that several top co-occurrence clusters appeared linked to parvovirus B19, influenza, CMV and Epstein-Barr virus. An earlier analysis of some 560 of the donors showed that most TCR beta V segments appeared in productive rearrangements either about 87% or about 30% of the time, which broadly matched IMGT annotations. A later genetic analysis reported fewer N-insertions in productive TCRs among donors in an Asian-associated ancestry cluster than the approximately 670-donor mean. A cluster of highly shared sequence variants was judged likely to represent a technical artifact of the sequencing pipeline. A later genetic analysis associated a missense DCLRE1C variant with V-gene and J-gene trimming of TCR beta chains, and an independent cohort replicated the association. Only TCR beta chains were sequenced in this cohort, and the absence of alpha or paired-chain data limited detectable features. A further reported finding was that TCR beta sequences accurately predicted the HLA-A and HLA-B alleles for most subjects in the first cohort. In a later analysis, HLA-associated TCR beta chains showed more clonal expansion and lower generation probabilities than non-associated chains that were equally common. In the study, 150 to 200 TCR beta chains were listed as associated with cytomegalovirus. The presence/absence analyses assumed that sequencing depth was roughly uniform across donors, and that assumption may not be true. Immune exposure information for the cohort was limited to CMV serostatus. In a later analysis, most CMV-associated TCR beta chains were found to appear HLA-restricted, with HLA associations seemingly driven largely by CMV exposure.

The CDR3 measures 14 amino acids from cysteine to phenylalanine. Kept here is only the CDR3 DNA, which spans 42 bases and is read in frame from base 1. CDR1 and CDR2, per the germline V gene, are SGHAT and FQNNGV. To note about this clone: Its antigen remains undetermined. No clone much larger than this one lies a single base away; base qualities are absent.

Libraries were built with the immunoSEQ multiplex PCR assay. For the multiplex PCR, a mixture combining 60 forward primers for TCR Vbeta segments and 13 reverse primers for TCR Jbeta segments was used. The CDR3 region of rearranged TCR beta genes was amplified from genomic DNA by a multiplex PCR assay. The amplified TCR beta libraries were sequenced on the Illumina HiSeq System as 87-base-pair reads. Per the source publication's procedure: A later analysis tallied about 77 million unique TCR beta chains across the 640 or so repertoires, and approximately 9.9 million of those chains were shared by two or more donors. Raw reads were error-corrected and collapsed into unique sequences with a nearest-neighbor algorithm that merged closely related sequences to remove PCR and sequencing errors. CDR3 sequences were aligned to IMGT reference sequences to assign V, D and J gene segments. For a sequence to be retained, a match of at least six nucleotides to both a V gene segment and a J gene segment was required. Rearrangements were called productive when the CDR3 lacked stop codons and stayed in frame with V and J; all others were non-productive. Following IMGT convention, CDR3 was defined as the stretch from the second conserved V-encoded cysteine to the conserved J-encoded phenylalanine. The earlier analysis of about 590 of the donors excluded sequences that lacked an unambiguous match to a single V gene segment. In an earlier analysis of roughly 500 of the donors, V segments were called functional above 56.7% productive rearrangements and were called segregating when the between-donor standard deviation exceeded 5%. A statistical classification framework was built for diagnosing cytomegalovirus status from the catalog of TCR beta chain sequences. A later analysis assigned V and J genes by comparing TCR nucleotide sequences with IMGT/GENE-DB human TR gene sequences. In a later analysis, CDR3 sequences and most-parsimonious VDJ recombination scenarios were assigned using the TCRdist pipeline. In a later analysis, each TCR beta chain was defined by its CDR3 amino acid sequence together with its V-gene family, and reads lacking a unique V-gene family were excluded. In a later analysis, 450 to 600 highly shared, low-generation-probability nucleotide sequences were removed to address suspected cross-contamination and a sequencing artifact. In a later analysis, a clonal expansion index was calculated for each public chain from normalized within-repertoire ranks of inferred template counts. Generation probabilities in a later analysis came from a VDJ recombination model fitted to out-of-frame rearrangements, and those results were checked against IGoR. In a later analysis, hypergeometric tests were used to score TCR-TCR, TCR-HLA and TCR-CMV co-occurrence, with a repertoire-size bias correction applied to TCR pairs. In a later analysis, false discovery rates were estimated by permuting HLA or CMV assignments 20 times. In a later analysis, co-occurring TCRs were grouped using DBSCAN, with TCRdist sequence similarity added in when clustering inside HLA-allele-positive subsets. Repertoires with fewer than 30,000 or more than 120,000 public chains were left out of co-occurrence clustering, as were five repertoires with anomalous nucleotide sharing. Entries here come from immuneACCESS through TCRdb and include only in-frame sequences with V and J called. Some clones fail to appear in such tables; in the studies checked, an unresolved V gene covers under half of the shortfall, and the cause of the remainder is unknown. The DNA was the basis for D and trimming; V, J and clone size are from that table. Across this sample there are over 150,000 clones, with 80% to 85% seen only once. The ten largest clones capture 2% to 2.5% of the sample.

The cohort was made up of 650 to 700 healthy bone marrow donors. At the time of sampling, every cohort member was nominally healthy, though immune exposures that went unrecorded were likely present. The donor was CMV seronegative and belonged to the group of 352 seronegative cohort members. Each donor provided a peripheral blood sample, and peripheral blood mononuclear cells were used for TCR beta sequencing. Genomic DNA extraction from the blood cell samples was performed with the Qiagen DNeasy Blood Extraction Kit. The source material was PBMCs. The rearranged segments are TRBV11-2 and TRBJ2-5, with 9 central nucleotides matching TRBD1. The J call may not be correct, given that the DNA end is closer to TRBJ2-7. This receptor was taken from a male donor in good health and CMV-seronegative. DNA sequence: TGTGCCAGCAGCCCAGGACAGGGGTCCTACGAGCAGTACTTC. This is translated as CASSPGQGSYEQYF.